This T cell receptor beta chain was captured in a study of blood T cell repertoires in COVID-19. Study-level information: Italy, Spain and the United States were the sources of the convalescent and acute COVID-19 samples.

The authors' processing: Amplified reference gene primers provided the basis for estimating nucleated cell counts. Clones were sequenced by immunoSEQ multiplex PCR, and TCRdb holds only the in-frame ones, with some missing. The V and J calls and the clone size are those of that table, but D and trimming were determined from the DNA. Of approximately 98,000 clones detected, approximately 85% appear once; the ten largest clones hold 2% to 3%. The germline V gene encodes CDR1 MNHEY and CDR2 SVGAGI. V was pared by 4 bases and J by 3 bases, with 10 bases between. The CDR3 contains 13 residues. The sequence was collected from a human donor in a cohort sampled during active COVID-19. Sequenced sample: peripheral blood. The chain recombines TRBV6-5 with TRBJ2-7, with D perhaps matching TRBD2 (5 bases). The CDR3 DNA is TGTGCCAGCAGTTCACCGGACTTCTACGAGCAGTACTTC. It translates to CASSSPDFYEQYF.